This is a list of T cell receptor beta chains from one sample in a study of T-cell memory formation after mild COVID-19. TCRdb independently ran MiXCR on the 5' RACE reads; one entry per CDR3 protein. The sample contains 450,000 to 650,000 distinct CDR3 sequences, 15% to 20% of which appear only once. Source material: PBMCs or a T cell subset sorted from them (not recorded which). These receptors came from an adult woman who had mild COVID-19 (a few samples of this study predate the infection). Cell type and time point are not known. Both conserved end residues are part of each CDR3. A D gene is named only where the DNA matches it firmly. Expanded clones get a size class; other rows say once, few or many, or leave the size out.

.,TRBV4-3,TRBD2,TRBJ2-7,CASSQDASGRSYEQYF,TGCGCCAGCAGCCAAGATGCTAGCGGGAGGTCCTACGAGCAGTACTTC
.,TRBV5-1,TRBD1,TRBJ1-1,CASSGRDRGDTEAFF,TGCGCCAGCAGCGGCCGGGACAGGGGTGACACTGAAGCTTTCTTT
.,TRBV7-9,.,TRBJ1-1,CASSPGRRSGEAFF,TGTGCCAGCAGCCCCGGTAGGCGATCGGGTGAAGCTTTCTTT
.,TRBV7-2,TRBD2,TRBJ2-7,CASSLGRLAGGPWSYEQYF,TGTGCCAGCAGCTTAGGTAGACTAGCGGGAGGGCCTTGGTCCTACGAGCAGTACTTC
few,TRBV6-5,.,TRBJ1-5,CASSWQGGQPQHF,TGTGCCAGCAGTTGGCAGGGTGGTCAGCCCCAGCATTTT
.,TRBV20-1,.,TRBJ2-7,CSAREGGGVTQYF,TGCAGTGCTAGAGAAGGAGGGGGAGTAACGCAGTACTTC
few,TRBV2,TRBD2,TRBJ2-1,CASSEFFREGNEQFF,TGTGCCAGCAGTGAGTTTTTTCGGGAGGGAAATGAGCAGTTCTTC
.,TRBV4-1,.,TRBJ2-7,CASSARTGEQYF,TGCGCCAGCTCGGCGCGAACAGGAGAGCAGTACTTC
.,TRBV20-1,.,TRBJ1-6,CSARDPLEISPLHF,TGCAGTGCTAGAGATCCTCTCGAGATCTCACCCCTCCACTTT
few,TRBV5-1,TRBD2,TRBJ2-2,CASSQGTSGRAGTGELFF,TGCGCCAGCAGCCAGGGGACTAGCGGGAGGGCCGGCACCGGGGAGCTGTTTTTT
.,TRBV10-3,TRBD2,TRBJ2-1,CAISESTSGSTYEQFF,TGTGCCATCAGTGAGTCGACTAGCGGGAGTACATATGAGCAGTTCTTC
once,TRBV20-1,TRBD2,TRBJ2-3,CSAQDTGLAGSTDTQYF,TGCAGTGCCCAAGACACGGGACTAGCGGGGTCGACAGATACGCAGTATTTT
.,TRBV6-5,.,TRBJ2-7,CASSYSGEGYEQYF,TGTGCCAGCAGTTACTCGGGAGAAGGCTACGAGCAGTACTTC
many,TRBV11-3,.,TRBJ2-7,CASSLDPGTSSYEQYF,TGTGCCAGCAGCTTAGATCCGGGTACGAGCTCCTACGAGCAGTACTTC
.,TRBV24-1,.,TRBJ1-1,CATSGVGRSEAFF,TGTGCCACCAGTGGGGTGGGGCGGTCGGAAGCTTTCTTT
.,TRBV7-9,.,TRBJ2-5,CASSVGPPRQQQETQYF,TGTGCCAGCAGCGTAGGACCCCCGAGACAGCAGCAAGAGACCCAGTACTTC
.,TRBV5-1,TRBD1,TRBJ2-1,CASSLLGGDYNEQFF,TGCGCCAGCAGCTTGCTAGGGGGCGATTACAATGAGCAGTTCTTC
.,TRBV7-3,.,TRBJ2-1,CASSLTPGINSYNEQFF,TGTGCCAGCAGCTTAACTCCGGGGATTAATTCCTACAATGAGCAGTTCTTC
few,TRBV7-2,TRBD1,TRBJ1-1,CASSNRQGAHTEAFF,TGTGCCAGCAGCAATCGACAGGGGGCGCACACTGAAGCTTTCTTT
.,TRBV20-1,.,TRBJ2-5,CSAREGTLQETQYF,TGCAGTGCTAGAGAAGGGACACTCCAAGAGACCCAGTACTTC
few,TRBV15,.,TRBJ1-1,CATSRGFILQGQAFF,TGTGCCACCAGCAGAGGCTTTATTTTGCAGGGCCAAGCTTTCTTT
many,TRBV21-1,.,TRBJ2-2,CASSKAEAAMNTGELFF,TGTGCCAGCAGCAAAGCCGAAGCGGCCATGAACACCGGGGAGCTGTTTTTT
.,TRBV5-1,TRBD1,TRBJ2-7,CASSSPGQSEQYF,TGCGCCAGCAGCTCCCCGGGACAGAGCGAGCAGTACTTC
few,TRBV7-2,TRBD1,TRBJ2-5,CASSLRQGARETQYF,TGTGCCAGCAGCCTAAGACAGGGGGCGAGGGAGACCCAGTACTTC
few,TRBV15,.,TRBJ1-1,CATSRGGATEAFF,TGTGCCACCAGCAGAGGGGGGGCCACTGAAGCTTTCTTT
.,TRBV7-8,TRBD1,TRBJ1-1,CASSPRTGENTEAFF,TGTGCCAGCAGCCCTCGGACAGGGGAGAACACTGAAGCTTTCTTT
few,TRBV6-1,TRBD1,TRBJ2-3,CASGPGQGAGTDTQYF,TGTGCCAGCGGGCCCGGACAGGGGGCCGGCACAGATACGCAGTATTTT
.,TRBV5-1,TRBD2,TRBJ2-3,CASSTGTSGGADTQYF,TGCGCCAGCAGCACCGGGACTAGCGGGGGGGCAGATACGCAGTATTTT
few,TRBV7-2,.,TRBJ2-2,CASSLAISRTGELFF,TGTGCCAGCAGCTTAGCTATTAGCCGCACCGGGGAGCTGTTTTTT
.,TRBV29-1,TRBD2,TRBJ2-3,CSVAAGMSTDTQYF,TGCAGCGTTGCAGCGGGGATGAGCACAGATACGCAGTATTTT
.,TRBV6-2/TRBV6-3,TRBD1,TRBJ2-7,CASSSGQVGHEQYF,TGTGCCAGCAGTTCGGGACAGGTCGGCCACGAGCAGTACTTC
few,TRBV9,.,TRBJ1-2,CASSVPSRYGYTF,TGTGCCAGCAGCGTACCCTCTAGATATGGCTACACCTTC
.,TRBV5-6,.,TRBJ1-1,CASSFQTEAFF,TGTGCCAGCAGCTTCCAGACTGAAGCTTTCTTT
few,TRBV5-1,.,TRBJ2-1,CASSLWSRFDEQFF,TGCGCCAGCAGCTTGTGGAGTAGATTCGATGAGCAGTTCTTC
few,TRBV13,TRBD1,TRBJ1-1,CASSADRGSLNTEAFF,TGTGCCAGCAGCGCGGACAGGGGATCTTTGAACACTGAAGCTTTCTTT
few,TRBV20-1,.,TRBJ2-1,CSARDLGKKQFF,TGCAGTGCTAGAGATCTTGGGAAAAAGCAGTTCTTC
many,TRBV12-3/TRBV12-4,.,TRBJ2-3,CASIGGTATSTDTQYF,TGTGCCAGCATCGGAGGTACAGCAACTAGCACAGATACGCAGTATTTT
few,TRBV12-3/TRBV12-4,TRBD2,TRBJ2-3,CASSHLQLAGSTDTQYF,TGTGCCAGCAGTCACCTCCAACTAGCGGGTAGCACAGATACGCAGTATTTT
few,TRBV5-1,TRBD1,TRBJ1-5,CASSLTAGGGQPQHF,TGCGCCAGCAGCTTAACGGCAGGGGGGGGTCAGCCCCAGCATTTT
many,TRBV5-1,.,TRBJ1-1,CASSLAGSTEAFF,TGCGCCAGCAGCTTGGCGGGGAGCACTGAAGCTTTCTTT